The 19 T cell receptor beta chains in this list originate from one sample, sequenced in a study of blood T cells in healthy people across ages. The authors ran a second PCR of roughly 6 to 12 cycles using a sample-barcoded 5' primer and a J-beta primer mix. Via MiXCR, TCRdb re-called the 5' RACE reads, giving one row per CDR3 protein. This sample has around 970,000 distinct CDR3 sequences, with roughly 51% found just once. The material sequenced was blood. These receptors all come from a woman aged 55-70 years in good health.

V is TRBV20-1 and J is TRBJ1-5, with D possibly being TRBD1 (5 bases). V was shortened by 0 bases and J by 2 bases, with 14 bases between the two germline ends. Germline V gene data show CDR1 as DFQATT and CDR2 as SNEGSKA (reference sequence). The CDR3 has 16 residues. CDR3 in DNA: TGCAGTGCTAGAGATGGGAGGGGAGGAGGCAATCAGCCCCAGCATTTT. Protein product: CSARDGRGGGNQPQHF.

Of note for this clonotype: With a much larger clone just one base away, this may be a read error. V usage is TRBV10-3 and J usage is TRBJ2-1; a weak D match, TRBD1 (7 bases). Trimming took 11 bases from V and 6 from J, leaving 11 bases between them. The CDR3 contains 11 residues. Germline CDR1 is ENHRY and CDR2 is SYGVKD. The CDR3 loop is CASEGANEQFF. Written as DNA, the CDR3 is TGTGCCTCGGAGGGGGCCAATGAGCAGTTCTTC.

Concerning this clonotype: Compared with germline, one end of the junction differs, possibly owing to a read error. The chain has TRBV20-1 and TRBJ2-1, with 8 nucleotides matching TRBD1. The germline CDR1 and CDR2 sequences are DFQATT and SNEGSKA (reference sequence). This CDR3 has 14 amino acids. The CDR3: CSAEDRGSYDEQFF. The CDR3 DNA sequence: TGCAGTGCGGAAGACAGGGGAAGCTACGATGAGCAGTTCTTC.

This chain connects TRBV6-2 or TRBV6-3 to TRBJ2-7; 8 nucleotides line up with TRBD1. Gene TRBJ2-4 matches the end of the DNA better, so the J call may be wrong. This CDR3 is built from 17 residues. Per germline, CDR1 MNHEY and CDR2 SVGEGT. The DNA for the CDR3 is TGTGCCAGCAGTTCCCTGGACAGGGACAGTGGCAAAAACATTCAGTACTTC. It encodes CASSSLDRDSGKNIQYF.

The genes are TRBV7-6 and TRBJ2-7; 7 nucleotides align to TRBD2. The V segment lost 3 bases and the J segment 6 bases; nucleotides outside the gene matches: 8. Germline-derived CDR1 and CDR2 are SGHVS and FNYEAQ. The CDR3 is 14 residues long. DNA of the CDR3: TGTGCCAGCAGCTTGTCCTCAGCGGGACTCGAGCAGTACTTC. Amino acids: CASSLSSAGLEQYF.

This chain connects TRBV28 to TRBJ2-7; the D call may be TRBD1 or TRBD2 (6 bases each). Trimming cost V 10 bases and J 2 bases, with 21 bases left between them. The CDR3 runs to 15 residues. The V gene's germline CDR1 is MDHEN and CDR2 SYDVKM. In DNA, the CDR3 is TGTGCCACTCGAAAAGGGGGACTGACTACCTACGAGCAGTACTTC. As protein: CATRKGGLTTYEQYF.

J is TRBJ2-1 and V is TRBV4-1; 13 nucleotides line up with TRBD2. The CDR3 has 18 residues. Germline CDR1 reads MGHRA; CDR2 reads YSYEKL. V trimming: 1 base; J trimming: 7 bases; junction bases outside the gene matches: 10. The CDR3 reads CASSQASGLAGDLNEQFF. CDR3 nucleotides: TGCGCCAGCAGCCAAGCCTCCGGACTAGCGGGAGATTTAAATGAGCAGTTCTTC.

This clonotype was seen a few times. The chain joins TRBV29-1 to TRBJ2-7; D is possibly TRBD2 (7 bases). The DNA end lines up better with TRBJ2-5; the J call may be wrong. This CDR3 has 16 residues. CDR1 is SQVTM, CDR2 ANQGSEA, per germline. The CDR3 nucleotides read TGCAGCGTTGAAGGTCCGTTATCCGGGGGGCCGGAGACCCAGTACTTC. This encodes CSVEGPLSGGPETQYF.

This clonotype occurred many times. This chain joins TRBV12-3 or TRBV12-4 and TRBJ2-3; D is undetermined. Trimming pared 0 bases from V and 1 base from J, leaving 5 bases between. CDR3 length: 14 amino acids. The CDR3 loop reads CASSLALGTDTQYF. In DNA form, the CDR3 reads TGTGCCAGCAGTTTAGCCCTCGGCACAGATACGCAGTATTTT.

DNA for the CDR3: TGCGCCAGCAGCCACCGACCGGGACAGGGGGCTGATACGCAGTATTTT. Its translation is CASSHRPGQGADTQYF. The rearrangement links TRBV4-3 to TRBJ2-3, with 12 bases lining up with TRBD1. The CDR3 is 16 amino acids. With 3 bases clipped from V and 6 bases from J, the junction kept 7 bases outside the gene matches. Per germline, CDR1 LGHNA and CDR2 YSLEER.

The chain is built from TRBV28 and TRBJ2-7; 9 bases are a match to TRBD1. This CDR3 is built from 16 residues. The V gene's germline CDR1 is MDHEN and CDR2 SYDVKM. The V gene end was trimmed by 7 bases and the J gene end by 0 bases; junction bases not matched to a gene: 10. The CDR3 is CASIEQGAETSYEQYF. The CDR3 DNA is TGTGCCAGCATCGAACAGGGGGCCGAAACCTCCTACGAGCAGTACTTC.

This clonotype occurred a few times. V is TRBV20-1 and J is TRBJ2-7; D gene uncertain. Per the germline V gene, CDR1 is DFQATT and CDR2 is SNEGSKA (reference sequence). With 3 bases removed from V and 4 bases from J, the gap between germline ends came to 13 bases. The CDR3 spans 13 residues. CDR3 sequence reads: CSASRTFQYEQYF. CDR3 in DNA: TGCAGTGCTAGCAGGACCTTTCAGTACGAGCAGTACTTC.

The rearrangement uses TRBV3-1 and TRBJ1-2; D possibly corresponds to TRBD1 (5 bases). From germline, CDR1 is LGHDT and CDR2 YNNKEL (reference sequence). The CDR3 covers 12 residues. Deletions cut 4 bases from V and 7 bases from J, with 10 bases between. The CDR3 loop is CASSLGVSGYTF. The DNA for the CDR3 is TGTGCCAGCAGCCTGGGGGTTTCTGGCTACACCTTC. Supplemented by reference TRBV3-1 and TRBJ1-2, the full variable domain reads DTAVSQTPKYLVTQMGNDKSIKCEQNLGHDTMYWYKQDSKKFLKIMFSYNNKELIINETVPNRFSPKSPDKAHLNLHINSLELGDSAVYFCASSLGVSGYTFGSGTRLTVV.

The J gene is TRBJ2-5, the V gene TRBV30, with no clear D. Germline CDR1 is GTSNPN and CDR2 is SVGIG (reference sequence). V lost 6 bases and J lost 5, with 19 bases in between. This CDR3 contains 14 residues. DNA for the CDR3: TGTGCCTGTAACCAAGCGAGAGTCGCGGAGACCCAGTACTTC. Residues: CACNQARVAETQYF.

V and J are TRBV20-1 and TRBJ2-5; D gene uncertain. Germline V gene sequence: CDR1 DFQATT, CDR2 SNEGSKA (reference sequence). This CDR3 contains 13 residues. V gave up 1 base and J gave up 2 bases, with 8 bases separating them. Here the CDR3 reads CSARGWLQETQYF. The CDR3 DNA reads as TGCAGTGCTAGAGGCTGGCTACAAGAGACCCAGTACTTC.

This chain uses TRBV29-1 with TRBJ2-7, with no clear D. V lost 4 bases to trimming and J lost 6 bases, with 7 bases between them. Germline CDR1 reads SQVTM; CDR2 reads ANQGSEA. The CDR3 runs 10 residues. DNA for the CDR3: TGCAGCGTTGGTAGGAGCGAGCAGTACTTC. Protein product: CSVGRSEQYF.

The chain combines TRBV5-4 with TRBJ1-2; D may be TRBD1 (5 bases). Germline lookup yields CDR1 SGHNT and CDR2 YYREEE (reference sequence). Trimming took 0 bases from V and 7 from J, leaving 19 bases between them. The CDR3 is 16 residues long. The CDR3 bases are TGTGCCAGCAGCTTGGAAGGGTCCGGCACTGGGGGTGGCTACACCTTC. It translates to CASSLEGSGTGGGYTF.

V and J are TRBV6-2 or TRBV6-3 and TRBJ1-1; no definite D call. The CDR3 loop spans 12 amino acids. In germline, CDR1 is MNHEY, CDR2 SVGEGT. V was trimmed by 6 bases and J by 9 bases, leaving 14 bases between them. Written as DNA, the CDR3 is TGTGCCAGCAGAGAGTTTTTGCGACAAGCTTTCTTT. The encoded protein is CASREFLRQAFF.

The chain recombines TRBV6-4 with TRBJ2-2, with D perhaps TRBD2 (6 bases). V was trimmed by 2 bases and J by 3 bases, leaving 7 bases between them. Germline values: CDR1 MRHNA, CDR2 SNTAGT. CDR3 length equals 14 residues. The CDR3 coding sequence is TGTGCCAGCAGTGACAGGGAGGACACCGGGGAGCTGTTTTTT. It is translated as CASSDREDTGELFF.